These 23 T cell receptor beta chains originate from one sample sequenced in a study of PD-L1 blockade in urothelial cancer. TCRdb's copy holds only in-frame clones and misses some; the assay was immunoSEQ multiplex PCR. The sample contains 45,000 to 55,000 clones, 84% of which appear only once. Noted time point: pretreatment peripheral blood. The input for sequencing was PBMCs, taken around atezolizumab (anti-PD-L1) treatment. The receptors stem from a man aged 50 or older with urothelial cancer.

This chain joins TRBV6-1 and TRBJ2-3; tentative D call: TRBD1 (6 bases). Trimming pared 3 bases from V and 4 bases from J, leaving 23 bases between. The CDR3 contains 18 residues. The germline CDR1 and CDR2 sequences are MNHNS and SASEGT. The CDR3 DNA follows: TGTGCCAGCAGTGAGTTCGGACCACGGGGACAACGGGCAGATACGCAGTATTTT. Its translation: CASSEFGPRGQRADTQYF.

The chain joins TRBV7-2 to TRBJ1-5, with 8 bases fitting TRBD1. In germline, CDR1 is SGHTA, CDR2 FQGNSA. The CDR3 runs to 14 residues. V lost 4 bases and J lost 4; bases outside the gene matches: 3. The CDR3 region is CASSSDRANQPQHF. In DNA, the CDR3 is TGTGCCAGCAGCTCGGACAGGGCAAATCAGCCCCAGCATTTT.

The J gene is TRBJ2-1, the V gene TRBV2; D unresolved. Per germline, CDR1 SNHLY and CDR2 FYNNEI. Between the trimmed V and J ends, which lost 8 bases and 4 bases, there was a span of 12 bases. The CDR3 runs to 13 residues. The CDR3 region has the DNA TGTGCCAGCTCCGAGGAAAGATACAATGAGCAGTTCTTC. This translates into CASSEERYNEQFF. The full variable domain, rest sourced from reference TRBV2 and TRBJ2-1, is EPEVTQTPSHQVTQMGQEVILRCVPISNHLYFYWYRQILGQKVEFLVSFYNNEISEKSEIFDDQFSVERPDGSNFTLKIRSTKLEDSAMYFCASSEERYNEQFFGPGTRLTVL.

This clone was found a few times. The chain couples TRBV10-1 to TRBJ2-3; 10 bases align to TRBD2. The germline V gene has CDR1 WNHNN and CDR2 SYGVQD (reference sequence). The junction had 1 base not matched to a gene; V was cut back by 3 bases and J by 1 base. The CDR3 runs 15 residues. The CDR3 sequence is CASSDTSGGTDTQYF. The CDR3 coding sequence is TGCGCCAGCAGTGATACTAGCGGGGGCACAGATACGCAGTATTTT.

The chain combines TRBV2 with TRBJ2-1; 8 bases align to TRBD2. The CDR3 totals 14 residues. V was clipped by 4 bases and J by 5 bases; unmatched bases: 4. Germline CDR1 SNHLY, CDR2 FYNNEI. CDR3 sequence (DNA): TGTGCCAGCAGTGTCTCCGGGGGGGACAATGAGCAGTTCTTC. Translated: CASSVSGGDNEQFF.

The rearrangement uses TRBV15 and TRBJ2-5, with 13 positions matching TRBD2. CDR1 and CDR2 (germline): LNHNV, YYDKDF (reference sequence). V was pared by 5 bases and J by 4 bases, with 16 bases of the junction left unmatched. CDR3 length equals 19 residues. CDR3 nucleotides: TGTGCCACCAGCTCCGGACTAGCGGGAGTAATGGTGTTCCCAGAGACCCAGTACTTC. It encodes CATSSGLAGVMVFPETQYF. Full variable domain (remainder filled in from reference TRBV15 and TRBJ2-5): DAMVIQNPRYQVTQFGKPVTLSCSQTLNHNVMYWYQQKSSQAPKLLFHYYDKDFNNEADTPDNFQSRRPNTSFCFLDIRSPGLGDTAMYLCATSSGLAGVMVFPETQYFGPGTRLLVL.

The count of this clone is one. CDR3 protein: CASSLAGGKMAIYF. The CDR3 nucleotides read TGTGCCAGCAGCTTGGCAGGGGGGAAAATGGCCATATATTTT. J is TRBJ1-3 and V is TRBV5-7, with 7 bases lining up with TRBD1. TRBV5-7 is identified as an open reading frame with a role that is uncertain. With V trimmed by 0 bases and J by 11 bases, 8 bases remained unmatched. The CDR3 runs 14 residues.

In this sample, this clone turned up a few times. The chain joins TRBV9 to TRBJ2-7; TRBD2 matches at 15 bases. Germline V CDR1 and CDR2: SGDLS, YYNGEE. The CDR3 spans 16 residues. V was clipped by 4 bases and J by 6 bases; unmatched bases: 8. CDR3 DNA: TGTGCCAGCAGCCCCCGGGGGACTAGCGGGGGGACCGAGCAGTACTTC. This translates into CASSPRGTSGGTEQYF.

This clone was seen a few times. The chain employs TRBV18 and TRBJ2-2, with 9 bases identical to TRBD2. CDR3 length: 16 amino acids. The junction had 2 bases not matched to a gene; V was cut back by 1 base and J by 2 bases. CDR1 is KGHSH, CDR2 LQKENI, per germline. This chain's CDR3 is CASSPLAGANTGELFF. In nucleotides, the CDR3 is TGTGCCAGCTCACCACTAGCGGGGGCCAACACCGGGGAGCTGTTTTTT.

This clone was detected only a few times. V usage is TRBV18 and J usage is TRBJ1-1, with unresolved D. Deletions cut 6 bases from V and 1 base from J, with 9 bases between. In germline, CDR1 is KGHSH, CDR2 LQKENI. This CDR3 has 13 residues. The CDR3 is CASSGRPNTEAFF. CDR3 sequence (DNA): TGTGCCAGCTCGGGCAGGCCGAACACTGAAGCTTTCTTT.

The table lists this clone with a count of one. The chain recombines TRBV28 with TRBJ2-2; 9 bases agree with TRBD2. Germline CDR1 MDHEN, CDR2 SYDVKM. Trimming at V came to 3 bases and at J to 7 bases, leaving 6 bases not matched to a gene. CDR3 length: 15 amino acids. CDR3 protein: CASSFGSGSVGELFF. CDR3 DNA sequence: TGTGCCAGCAGTTTCGGTAGCGGGAGTGTCGGGGAGCTGTTTTTT.

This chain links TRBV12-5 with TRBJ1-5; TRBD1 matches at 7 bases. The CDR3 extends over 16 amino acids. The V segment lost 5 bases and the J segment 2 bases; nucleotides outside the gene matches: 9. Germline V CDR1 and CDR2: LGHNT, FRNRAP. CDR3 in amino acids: CASGLTTGEGNQPQHF. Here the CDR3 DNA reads TGTGCTAGTGGTCTGACCACAGGGGAGGGCAATCAGCCCCAGCATTTT.

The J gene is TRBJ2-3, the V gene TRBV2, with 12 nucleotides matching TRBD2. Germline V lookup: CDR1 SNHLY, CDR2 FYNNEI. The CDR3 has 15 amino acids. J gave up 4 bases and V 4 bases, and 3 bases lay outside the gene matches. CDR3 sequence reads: CASSGASGRADTQYF. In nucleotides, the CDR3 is TGTGCCAGCAGTGGGGCTAGCGGGAGGGCAGATACGCAGTATTTT.

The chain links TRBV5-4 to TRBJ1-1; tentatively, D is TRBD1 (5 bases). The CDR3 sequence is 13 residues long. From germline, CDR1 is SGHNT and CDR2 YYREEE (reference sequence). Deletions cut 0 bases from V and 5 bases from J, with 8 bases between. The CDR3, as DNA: TGTGCCAGCAGCTTGGGGGGGAGGACTGAAGCTTTCTTT. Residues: CASSLGGRTEAFF.

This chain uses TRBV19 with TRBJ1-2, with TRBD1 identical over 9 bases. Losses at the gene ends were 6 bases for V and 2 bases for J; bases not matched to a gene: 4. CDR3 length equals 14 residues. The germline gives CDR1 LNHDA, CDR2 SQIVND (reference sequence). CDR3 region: CASSNDRGNYGYTF. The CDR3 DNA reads TGTGCCAGTAGCAACGACAGGGGGAACTATGGCTACACCTTC. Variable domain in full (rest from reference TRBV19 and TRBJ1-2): DGGITQSPKYLFRKEGQNVTLSCEQNLNHDAMYWYRQDPGQGLRLIYYSQIVNDFQKGDIAEGYSVSREKKESFPLTVTSAQKNPTAFYLCASSNDRGNYGYTFGSGTRLTVV.

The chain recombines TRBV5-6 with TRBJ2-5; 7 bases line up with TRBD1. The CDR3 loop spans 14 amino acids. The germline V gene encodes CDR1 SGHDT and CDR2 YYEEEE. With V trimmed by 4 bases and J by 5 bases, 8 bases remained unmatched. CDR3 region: CASSQKTGWETQYF. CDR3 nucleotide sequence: TGTGCCAGCAGCCAAAAGACAGGGTGGGAGACCCAGTACTTC.

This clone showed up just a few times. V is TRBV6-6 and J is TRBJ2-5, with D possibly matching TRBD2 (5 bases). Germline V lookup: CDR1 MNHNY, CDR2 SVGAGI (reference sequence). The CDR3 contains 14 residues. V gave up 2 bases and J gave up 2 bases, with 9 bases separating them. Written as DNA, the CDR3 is TGTGCCAGCAGTTACAGCGGCCCTCAAGAGACCCAGTACTTC. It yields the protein CASSYSGPQETQYF.

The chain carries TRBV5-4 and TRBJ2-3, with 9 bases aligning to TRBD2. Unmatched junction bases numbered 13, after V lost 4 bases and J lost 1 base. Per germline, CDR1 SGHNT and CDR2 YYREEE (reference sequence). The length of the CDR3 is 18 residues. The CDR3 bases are TGTGCCAGCAGCAAGGGCATGGGGAGGACTAGCGGCACAGATACGCAGTATTTT. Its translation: CASSKGMGRTSGTDTQYF.

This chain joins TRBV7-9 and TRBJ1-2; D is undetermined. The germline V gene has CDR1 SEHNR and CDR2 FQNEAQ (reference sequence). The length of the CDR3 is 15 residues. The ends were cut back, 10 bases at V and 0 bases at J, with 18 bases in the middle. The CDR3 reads CAIEQWASANYGYTF. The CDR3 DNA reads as TGTGCCATTGAGCAGTGGGCCAGTGCTAACTATGGCTACACCTTC.

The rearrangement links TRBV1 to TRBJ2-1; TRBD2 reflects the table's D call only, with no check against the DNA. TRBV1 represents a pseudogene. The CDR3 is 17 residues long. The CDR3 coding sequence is TGCACCAGCAGCCAAGTCGGGGGGCCCCCATTTTGGAATGAGCAGTTCTTC. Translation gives CTSSQVGGPPFWNEQFF.

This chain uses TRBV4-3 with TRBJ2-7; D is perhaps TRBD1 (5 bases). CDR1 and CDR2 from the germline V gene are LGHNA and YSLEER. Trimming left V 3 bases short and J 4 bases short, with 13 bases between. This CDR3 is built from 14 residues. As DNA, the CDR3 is TGCGCCAGCAGCCAGGGCAAGAAGGGGTACGAGCAGTACTTC. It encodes CASSQGKKGYEQYF.

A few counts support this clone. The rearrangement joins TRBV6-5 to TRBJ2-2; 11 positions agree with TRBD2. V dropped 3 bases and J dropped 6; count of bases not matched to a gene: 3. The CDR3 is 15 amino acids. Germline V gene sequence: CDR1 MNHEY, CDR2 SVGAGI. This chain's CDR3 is CASSYLAGGSGELFF. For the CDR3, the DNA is TGTGCCAGCAGTTATCTAGCGGGGGGTTCCGGGGAGCTGTTTTTT.

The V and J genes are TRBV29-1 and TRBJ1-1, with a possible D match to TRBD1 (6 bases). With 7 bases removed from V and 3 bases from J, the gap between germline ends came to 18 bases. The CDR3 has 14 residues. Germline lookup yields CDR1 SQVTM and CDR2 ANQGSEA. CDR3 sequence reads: CSAGQSGVYTEAFF. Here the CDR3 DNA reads TGCAGCGCCGGACAGAGCGGGGTTTACACTGAAGCTTTCTTT.